These 30 T cell receptor beta chains were sequenced from one sample in a study of blood T cell repertoires in COVID-19. Profiled with immunoSEQ multiplex PCR; TCRdb holds only in-frame clones, not every one. Here the sample spans about 140,000 clones, 60% to 85% being singletons. Material for sequencing was peripheral blood. Receptors originate from a man aged 50 to 59 with acute or convalescent COVID-19.

This chain connects TRBV9 to TRBJ2-1; TRBD2 might be the D (5 bases). Germline V lookup: CDR1 SGDLS, CDR2 YYNGEE. Trimming took off 3 bases at V and 8 bases at J, with 12 bases between the two ends. The CDR3 totals 13 residues. CDR3 DNA sequence: TGTGCCAGCAGCGGACGAGGAGGCCATGAGCAGTTCTTC. Its protein is CASSGRGGHEQFF. The full variable domain, with the rest looked up from reference TRBV9 and TRBJ2-1, is DSGVTQTPKHLITATGQRVTLRCSPRSGDLSVYWYQQSLDQGLQFLIQYYNGEERAKGNILERFSAQQFPDLHSELNLSSLELGDSALYFCASSGRGGHEQFFGPGTRLTVL.

V is TRBV5-1 and J is TRBJ2-2; TRBD1 might be the D (5 bases). V lost 0 bases, J lost 7 bases, and 10 bases lay in between. CDR1 SGHRS and CDR2 YFSETQ come from the germline V gene. The CDR3 has 14 residues. The CDR3 sequence is CASSLVRGGGELFF. CDR3 coding DNA: TGCGCCAGCAGCTTGGTTAGGGGCGGCGGGGAGCTGTTTTTT.

The chain combines TRBV6-2 or TRBV6-3 with TRBJ2-5; D is possibly TRBD2 (6 bases). Trimming shortened V by 2 bases and J by 3 bases, and 19 bases separated the two germline ends. Germline assignment: CDR1 MNHEY and CDR2 SVGEGT. The CDR3 covers 17 residues. The CDR3 spells CASSYKRAGKGEETQYF. The CDR3 bases are TGTGCCAGCAGTTACAAGAGGGCGGGGAAAGGAGAAGAGACCCAGTACTTC.

This clone was counted between two and nine times. The chain employs TRBV19 and TRBJ1-4; 11 bases fit TRBD1. The V gene's germline CDR1 is LNHDA and CDR2 SQIVND (reference sequence). V was clipped by 4 bases and J by 8 bases; unmatched bases: 12. The CDR3 runs to 17 residues. The CDR3 is CASSTSRDRGLNEKLFF. DNA of the CDR3: TGTGCCAGTAGTACTTCCCGGGACAGGGGGTTAAACGAAAAACTGTTTTTT.

This clone was recorded only once. The V gene is TRBV10-3, the J gene TRBJ1-3; D remains ambiguous. From germline, CDR1 is ENHRY and CDR2 SYGVKD. V was shortened by 2 bases and J by 0 bases, with 5 bases between the two germline ends. There are 14 residues in the CDR3. In DNA, the CDR3 is TGTGCCATCAGTGAGACAGCCTCTGGAAACACCATATATTTT. This encodes CAISETASGNTIYF.

The table lists this clone with a few counts. V is TRBV9 and J is TRBJ1-4; 9 positions agree with TRBD1. CDR1 is SGDLS and CDR2 is YYNGEE in the germline V gene. The CDR3 has 17 residues. Trimming removed 3 bases from V and 7 bases from J; junction bases left unmatched: 13. The CDR3 DNA reads as TGTGCCAGCAGCGCCCAACAGGGGGCAGGGGCGGGTGAAAAACTGTTTTTT. Residues: CASSAQQGAGAGEKLFF.

This chain uses TRBV10-3 with TRBJ2-2, with TRBD1 matching over 8 bases. Trimming took 6 bases from V and 4 from J; bases not matched to a gene: 7. The CDR3 spans 15 residues. Germline V CDR1 and CDR2: ENHRY, SYGVKD. The DNA for the CDR3 is TGTGCCATCAGGGGGGGACAGGCGGCCACCGGGGAGCTGTTTTTT. It encodes CAIRGGQAATGELFF.

J is TRBJ2-5 and V is TRBV20-1; the D gene is possibly TRBD1 (5 bases). The CDR3 runs 11 residues. CDR1 and CDR2 (germline): DFQATT, SNEGSKA (reference sequence). V was clipped by 5 bases and J by 7 bases, with 11 bases between them. The CDR3 bases are TGCAGTGCTGGCAATACAGGGACCCAGTACTTC. Protein sequence: CSAGNTGTQYF.

The genes are TRBV6-5 and TRBJ2-7; tentative D call: TRBD1 (6 bases). Germline values: CDR1 MNHEY, CDR2 SVGAGI. This CDR3 comprises 15 residues. V shed 6 bases and J shed 3 bases, with 18 bases lying between them. The CDR3 protein is CASSRLRGAFYEQYV. CDR3 DNA sequence: TGTGCCAGCAGCCGTCTCAGGGGCGCTTTCTACGAGCAGTACGTC.

CDR3 DNA: TGTGCCAGCAGCCCGGGAGGCGGGAACAATCAGCCCCAGCATTTT. Amino acid sequence: CASSPGGGNNQPQHF. The chain uses TRBV7-6 and TRBJ1-5; D is unresolved. This CDR3 region has 15 residues. V lost 5 bases and J 3 bases, leaving 14 bases between the germline ends. Per the germline V gene, CDR1 is SGHVS and CDR2 is FNYEAQ.

The chain uses TRBV5-6 and TRBJ2-7; 11 positions match TRBD1. Germline V gives CDR1 SGHDT, CDR2 YYEEEE. J gave up 4 bases and V 6 bases, and 12 bases lay outside the gene matches. CDR3 length equals 16 residues. The CDR3 loop reads CASTTNSWDRGYEQYF. CDR3 DNA: TGTGCCAGCACCACTAACAGCTGGGACAGGGGGTACGAGCAGTACTTC.

The rearrangement uses TRBV30 and TRBJ1-2; D may be TRBD1 (6 bases). V was trimmed by 0 bases and J by 5 bases, leaving 10 bases between them. Germline V gene lookup returns CDR1 GTSNPN and CDR2 SVGIG (reference sequence). The CDR3 length is 13 residues. The CDR3 coding sequence is TGTGCCTGGAGTGTATCCACAGGGTATGGCTACACCTTC. Its protein is CAWSVSTGYGYTF.

This chain uses TRBV11-2 with TRBJ1-3; D might be TRBD1 (6 bases). The length of the CDR3 is 15 residues. Germline V CDR1 and CDR2: SGHAT, FQNNGV. The V end lost 7 bases, the J end lost 0 bases, and 13 bases lay between the germline ends. The CDR3 here is CASTAGAFSGNTIYF. Here the CDR3 DNA reads TGTGCCAGCACCGCGGGGGCCTTCTCTGGAAACACCATATATTTT.

The rearrangement uses TRBV5-1 and TRBJ2-5; D might be TRBD1 (5 bases). There are 15 residues in the CDR3. The V gene lost 4 bases and the J gene lost 5 bases, with 18 bases spanning the gap. The germline V gene has CDR1 SGHRS and CDR2 YFSETQ. The DNA for the CDR3 is TGCGCCAGCAGCCCGCGGACAAGCTCTGGGGAGACCCAGTACTTC. Translation gives CASSPRTSSGETQYF.

The chain uses TRBV2 and TRBJ2-1; D is uncertain. The germline V and J ends were trimmed by 8 bases and 7 bases, with 9 bases remaining between them. CDR3 length: 11 amino acids. Germline V gene sequence: CDR1 SNHLY, CDR2 FYNNEI. The DNA for the CDR3 is TGTGCCAGCGTTCGCGAGAATGAGCAGTTCTTC. Protein: CASVRENEQFF.

V and J are TRBV29-1 and TRBJ1-2, with 8 nucleotides matching TRBD1. The V gene's germline CDR1 is SQVTM and CDR2 ANQGSEA. V trimming: 7 bases; J trimming: 7 bases; junction bases outside the gene matches: 14. This CDR3 has 14 amino acids. CDR3 region: CSGGPGQGAVGYTF. DNA for the CDR3: TGCAGCGGCGGCCCCGGGCAGGGGGCTGTTGGCTACACCTTC.

The chain joins TRBV5-3 to TRBJ1-6; 10 bases line up with TRBD1. TRBV5-3 is noted as an ORF with a role that remains uncertain. The CDR3 is 13 amino acids. The V gene end was trimmed by 6 bases and the J gene end by 8 bases; junction bases not matched to a gene: 2. CDR3 in DNA: TGTGCCAGAAAGGGACAGGGGTATTCACCCCTCCACTTT. Residues: CARKGQGYSPLHF.

The gene calls are TRBV5-1 and TRBJ2-3; 10 positions match TRBD1. The V gene's germline CDR1 is SGHRS and CDR2 YFSETQ. V was pared by 4 bases and J by 6 bases, with 5 bases of the junction left unmatched. The CDR3 has 14 residues. CDR3 sequence: CASSRDRGGDTQYF. The CDR3 DNA reads TGCGCCAGCAGCCGGGACAGGGGTGGTGATACGCAGTATTTT.

This rearrangement joins TRBV7-3 to TRBJ2-3; tentative D call: TRBD1 (5 bases). V was trimmed by 8 bases and J by 1 base, leaving 16 bases between them. The germline V gene encodes CDR1 SGHTA and CDR2 FQGTGA. The CDR3 is 15 amino acids. The DNA of the CDR3 is TGTGCCAGCTCGACCACGCAGGGTGGCACAGATACGCAGTATTTT. The encoded protein is CASSTTQGGTDTQYF.

The chain recombines TRBV27 with TRBJ2-7; tentatively, D is TRBD1 (6 bases). Trimming left V 5 bases short and J 3 bases short, with 14 bases between. The CDR3 is 14 amino acids. Germline CDR1 MNHEY, CDR2 SMNVEV (reference sequence). This CDR3 is CASSLKGVGYEQYV. The CDR3 bases are TGTGCCAGCAGTCTAAAGGGGGTCGGCTACGAGCAGTACGTC.

Note on this clone: Other nucleotide sequences in the sample specify the same CDR3. The chain uses TRBV7-6 and TRBJ1-2; 7 bases match TRBD1. The CDR3 spans 13 residues. Germline-derived CDR1 and CDR2 are SGHVS and FNYEAQ. Trimming took 1 base from V and 6 from J; bases not matched to a gene: 2. CDR3 protein: CASSLGQGDGYTF. In nucleotides, the CDR3 is TGTGCCAGCAGCTTAGGTCAGGGGGATGGCTACACCTTC.

J is TRBJ1-5 and V is TRBV3-1 (or the pseudogene TRBV3-2); possible D gene TRBD1, 5 bases. The CDR3 totals 13 residues. CDR1 and CDR2 from the germline V gene are LGHDT and YNNKEL (reference sequence). Trimming pared 0 bases from V and 7 bases from J, leaving 7 bases between. This CDR3 is CASSQDTGQPQHF. CDR3 bases: TGTGCCAGCAGCCAAGATACAGGACAGCCCCAGCATTTT.

The chain recombines TRBV19 with TRBJ1-1; D may be TRBD1 (5 bases). Germline loops: CDR1 LNHDA, CDR2 SQIVND (reference sequence). V was trimmed by 6 bases and J by 0 bases, leaving 11 bases between them. The CDR3 totals 14 residues. DNA for the CDR3: TGTGCCAGTAGCTTTACGGACATGAACACTGAAGCTTTCTTT. This encodes CASSFTDMNTEAFF.

This clone appeared a single time. The chain combines TRBV12-5 with TRBJ2-4; D possibly corresponds to TRBD1 (6 bases). The CDR3 consists of 16 residues. Between the trimmed V and J ends, which lost 1 base and 3 bases, there was a span of 13 bases. Per the germline V gene, CDR1 is LGHNT and CDR2 is FRNRAP. The CDR3 spells CASGLGTGYIKNIQYF. In nucleotides, the CDR3 is TGTGCTAGTGGTTTGGGAACAGGGTATATCAAAAACATTCAGTACTTC. The whole variable domain, remainder taken from reference TRBV12-5 and TRBJ2-4, is DARVTQTPRHKVTEMGQEVTMRCQPILGHNTVFWYRQTMMQGLELLAYFRNRAPLDDSGMPKDRFSAEMPDATLATLKIQPSEPRDSAVYFCASGLGTGYIKNIQYFGAGTRLSVL.

This clone appeared a single time. The chain carries TRBV12-3 or TRBV12-4 and TRBJ1-2; 7 nucleotides line up with TRBD1. The CDR3 contains 12 residues. J was trimmed by 8 bases and V by 6 bases; bases with no gene match: 6. CDR3 nucleotides: TGTGCCAGCAGCCCGACAGGGCAAGGCTACACCTTC. It specifies CASSPTGQGYTF.

This clone was seen only a few times. The CDR3 spells CAWRQGAWTEAFF. DNA of the CDR3: TGTGCCTGGAGACAGGGGGCATGGACTGAAGCTTTCTTT. V is TRBV30 and J is TRBJ1-1, with 9 bases identical to TRBD1. V dropped 3 bases and J dropped 5; count of bases not matched to a gene: 4. The germline V gene encodes CDR1 GTSNPN and CDR2 SVGIG (reference sequence). The CDR3 spans 13 residues. Using reference TRBV30 and TRBJ1-1 for the parts outside the CDR3, the full variable domain is SQTIHQWPATLVQPVGSPLSLECTVEGTSNPNLYWYRQAAGRGLQLLFYSVGIGQISSEVPQNLSASRPQDRQFILSSKKLLLSDSGFYLCAWRQGAWTEAFFGQGTRLTVV.

The chain uses TRBV18 and TRBJ2-3; a weak D match, TRBD2 (6 bases). Germline-derived CDR1 and CDR2 are KGHSH and LQKENI. Trimming shortened V by 3 bases and J by 2 bases, and 15 bases separated the two germline ends. CDR3 length: 16 residues. The DNA of the CDR3 is TGTGCCAGCTCACCGGCGTCTCGGGGGTTCACAGATACGCAGTATTTT. As protein: CASSPASRGFTDTQYF.

The genes are TRBV5-1 and TRBJ2-5, with D unclear. CDR1 is SGHRS, CDR2 YFSETQ, per germline. V dropped 7 bases and J dropped 2 bases, with 12 bases sitting between them. The CDR3 is 13 amino acids. The CDR3 DNA follows: TGCGCCAGCGCAATGTGGCAACAAGAGACCCAGTACTTC. This codes for CASAMWQQETQYF.

This sequence joins TRBV5-4 and TRBJ1-2; TRBD1 agrees at 8 bases. Germline-derived CDR1 and CDR2 are SGHNT and YYREEE (reference sequence). J was trimmed by 7 bases and V by 0 bases; bases with no gene match: 2. The CDR3 covers 13 residues. The CDR3 DNA reads as TGTGCCAGCAGCTTGGCAGGGGGCCTTGGCTACACCTTC. Protein product: CASSLAGGLGYTF.

The chain carries TRBV27 and TRBJ1-4, with a possible D match to TRBD1 (5 bases). The germline V and J ends were trimmed by 6 bases and 1 base, with 12 bases remaining between them. Germline V gives CDR1 MNHEY, CDR2 SMNVEV (reference sequence). The CDR3 totals 15 residues. The CDR3 DNA sequence: TGTGCCAGCAGCAAGGGGTGGGGAACTAATGAAAAACTGTTTTTT. This gives the protein CASSKGWGTNEKLFF.